This T cell receptor (beta chain) was documented in a study of blood T cell repertoires in COVID-19. The wider study: Some COVID-19 samples were acute and others convalescent; all came from the United States, Italy and Spain. Sources were T cells, B-cell-depleted T cells, or PBMCs; the material itself was cDNA or gDNA.

Authors' analysis steps: Estimation of nucleated cell counts relied on the amplification of reference gene primers. Profiled with immunoSEQ multiplex PCR; TCRdb holds only in-frame clones, not every one. The D gene and trimming were derived from the DNA, and the V and J assignments and clone size from that table. The sample contains 130,000 to 150,000 clones, around 80% of which appear only once. Germline-derived CDR1 and CDR2 are SNHLY and FYNNEI. There are 17 residues in the CDR3. J lost 6 bases, V lost 5 bases, and 10 bases had no gene match. Sequenced input: peripheral blood. The chain recombines TRBV2 with TRBJ1-4; 12 bases match TRBD1. The sequence was obtained from a human donor in a cohort sampled during active COVID-19. CDR3: CASSRDRGRRLDEKLFF. The CDR3 DNA is TGTGCCAGCAGTAGGGACAGGGGGCGCCGTCTGGATGAAAAACTGTTTTTT.